Listed below are T cell receptor beta chains from one sample, sequenced in a study of response to subunit inactivated influenza vaccine. One entry per CDR3 protein, called by TCRdb with MiXCR from the RT-PCR reads. The table lists fewer than 250,000 distinct CDR3 sequences, around an eighth of them singletons. The sequencing used CD8+ T cells sorted from PBMCs, collected more than 4 days after vaccination. Receptors originate from a man over 45 who received an inactivated influenza vaccine. Both conserved end residues are trimmed from each CDR3.

V gene: TRBV7-2; J gene: TRBJ1-3; CDR3 protein: ASSFGVNTIY
V gene: TRBV25-1; J gene: TRBJ2-4; CDR3 protein: ASPKHIQY
V gene: TRBV20-1; J gene: TRBJ2-7; CDR3 protein: SARADRVHEQY
V gene: TRBV4-3; J gene: TRBJ2-7; CDR3 protein: ASSQDRSLGATYEQY
V gene: TRBV9; J gene: TRBJ2-1; CDR3 protein: ASSVDRGSGNEQF
V gene: TRBV29-1; J gene: TRBJ2-2; CDR3 protein: SVEDRGLPNTGELF
V gene: TRBV12-3/TRBV12-4; J gene: TRBJ2-1; CDR3 protein: ASSIQKIEQF
V gene: TRBV4-2; J gene: TRBJ2-5; CDR3 protein: ASSQEWRPETQY
V gene: TRBV7-2; J gene: TRBJ1-4; CDR3 protein: ASSLWTGLNEKLF
V gene: TRBV28; J gene: TRBJ2-7; CDR3 protein: ASSPRGYEQY
V gene: TRBV4-2; J gene: TRBJ2-1; CDR3 protein: ASSQGKWNNEQF
V gene: TRBV7-9; J gene: TRBJ2-3; CDR3 protein: ASSHIAGQAFSEGTDTQY
V gene: TRBV12-3/TRBV12-4; J gene: TRBJ1-5; CDR3 protein: ASSLANQPQH
V gene: TRBV28; J gene: TRBJ2-5; CDR3 protein: ASSGEQETQY
V gene: TRBV5-6; J gene: TRBJ1-2; CDR3 protein: ASSLEPDRHYGYT
V gene: TRBV5-1; J gene: TRBJ2-7; CDR3 protein: ASSLAQATGSYEQY
V gene: TRBV29-1; J gene: TRBJ2-7; CDR3 protein: SVVLAGGSYEQY
V gene: TRBV7-2; J gene: TRBJ2-1; CDR3 protein: ASSLMGAGEQF
V gene: TRBV28; J gene: TRBJ2-3; CDR3 protein: ASSFPGAADTQY
V gene: TRBV6-1; J gene: TRBJ2-1; CDR3 protein: ASSPEEYSYNEQF
V gene: TRBV7-8; J gene: TRBJ2-7; CDR3 protein: ASRSGQGAFYEQY
V gene: TRBV20-1; J gene: TRBJ2-3; CDR3 protein: SAKLALAGHPYTDTQY
V gene: TRBV29-1; J gene: TRBJ2-7; CDR3 protein: SVEGAPGLAPYEQY
V gene: TRBV19; J gene: TRBJ2-7; CDR3 protein: ASSIYFGTSIHEQY
V gene: TRBV12-3/TRBV12-4; J gene: TRBJ2-1; CDR3 protein: ASSKSGTGNEQF
V gene: TRBV28; J gene: TRBJ1-6; CDR3 protein: ASSSLGRTGDSPLH
V gene: TRBV11-1; J gene: TRBJ2-3; CDR3 protein: ASSSLTMKVDTQY
V gene: TRBV4-3; J gene: TRBJ1-1; CDR3 protein: ASSQGTGDLKAF
V gene: TRBV12-3/TRBV12-4; J gene: TRBJ2-2; CDR3 protein: ASSLLARGTGELF
V gene: TRBV10-3; J gene: TRBJ1-2; CDR3 protein: AISDQRTGGGYT
V gene: TRBV28; J gene: TRBJ1-1; CDR3 protein: ASSLGLRTEAF
V gene: TRBV2; J gene: TRBJ1-1; CDR3 protein: ASSEGPTGLEAF
V gene: TRBV15; J gene: TRBJ2-1; CDR3 protein: ATSREAHYNEQF
V gene: TRBV5-6; J gene: TRBJ2-7; CDR3 protein: ASSSGPSGEQY
V gene: TRBV10-3; J gene: TRBJ2-2; CDR3 protein: AISDGGLSGELF
V gene: TRBV29-1; J gene: TRBJ2-7; CDR3 protein: SDEEGGIYEQY
V gene: TRBV20-1; J gene: TRBJ2-1; CDR3 protein: SAGSGLGPYNEQF
V gene: TRBV7-8; J gene: TRBJ2-1; CDR3 protein: ASSLGQVNEQF
V gene: TRBV27; J gene: TRBJ1-2; CDR3 protein: ASSLSGGHYGYT
V gene: TRBV20-1; J gene: TRBJ2-1; CDR3 protein: SAGTLTGVYNEQF
V gene: TRBV4-2; J gene: TRBJ1-5; CDR3 protein: ASSQPDGPNQPQH
V gene: TRBV7-9; J gene: TRBJ2-1; CDR3 protein: ASSFGLAGLNEQF
V gene: TRBV12-3/TRBV12-4; J gene: TRBJ2-4; CDR3 protein: ASSFGRGAKNIQY
V gene: TRBV11-2; J gene: TRBJ2-1; CDR3 protein: ASSLDRVQGF
V gene: TRBV4-3; J gene: TRBJ2-7; CDR3 protein: ASSQDHASGRAYEQY
V gene: TRBV5-1; J gene: TRBJ2-1; CDR3 protein: ASSLAAGGEQF
V gene: TRBV11-1; J gene: TRBJ2-4; CDR3 protein: ASSPWTGEGDIQY
V gene: TRBV7-3; J gene: TRBJ2-3; CDR3 protein: ASSLGQGNTDTQY
V gene: TRBV7-9; J gene: TRBJ2-5; CDR3 protein: ASSTGNRGETQY
V gene: TRBV12-3/TRBV12-4; J gene: TRBJ1-1; CDR3 protein: ASSLDGRTGLNTEAF